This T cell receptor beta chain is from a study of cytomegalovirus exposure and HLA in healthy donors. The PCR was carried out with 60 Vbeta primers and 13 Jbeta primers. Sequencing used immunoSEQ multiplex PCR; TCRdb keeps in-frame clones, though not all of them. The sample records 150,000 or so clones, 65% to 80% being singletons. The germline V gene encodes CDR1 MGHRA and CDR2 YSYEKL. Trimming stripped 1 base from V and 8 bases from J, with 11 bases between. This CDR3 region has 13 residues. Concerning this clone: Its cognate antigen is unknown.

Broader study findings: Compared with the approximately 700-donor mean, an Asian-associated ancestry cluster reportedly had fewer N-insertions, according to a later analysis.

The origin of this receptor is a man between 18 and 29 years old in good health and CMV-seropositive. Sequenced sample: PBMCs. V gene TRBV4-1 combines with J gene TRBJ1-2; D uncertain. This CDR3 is CASSQGGKEGYTF. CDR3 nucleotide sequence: TGCGCCAGCAGCCAAGGCGGGAAAGAGGGCTACACCTTC.